The 27 T cell receptor beta chains below were found in one sample sequenced in a study of shared clonotypes between healthy human individuals. Generated by immunoSEQ multiplex PCR, the TCRdb table keeps only in-frame clones and is missing some. The sample consists of some 2 million clones, 90% to 95% of them appearing once. What was sequenced was naive CD4+ T cells sorted from blood. The subset was: CD45RA+ positively selected. Every receptor here comes from a man aged 18-30 years in good health.

The chain joins TRBV4-2 to TRBJ1-1; maybe TRBD1 (6 bases). Trimming removed 6 bases at V and 0 bases at J, with 20 bases between. Germline V gene sequence: CDR1 LGHNA, CDR2 YNFKEQ. The CDR3 spans 17 residues. CDR3 sequence: CASSRTGSWDMNTEAFF. CDR3 nucleotide sequence: TGTGCCAGCAGTCGAACCGGGTCTTGGGACATGAACACTGAAGCTTTCTTT.

V gene TRBV6-5 combines with J gene TRBJ1-1; tentative D call: TRBD1 (6 bases). The CDR3 is 14 residues long. The V end lost 6 bases, the J end lost 6 bases, and 17 bases lay between the germline ends. CDR1 and CDR2 (germline): MNHEY, SVGAGI. The CDR3 region has the DNA TGTGCCAGCAGCCCCTTACAGGGAAGCGCTGAAGCTTTCTTT. This sequence encodes CASSPLQGSAEAFF.

Comment on this clone: Possible read error: a much larger clone is one base away. The V gene is TRBV9, the J gene TRBJ2-6; no firm D call. Per germline, CDR1 SGDLS and CDR2 YYNGEE. V was pared by 7 bases and J by 0 bases, with 5 bases between. There are 13 residues in the CDR3. The CDR3 DNA reads TGTGCCAGCGGGAACTCTGGGGCCAACGTCCTGACTTTC. It specifies CASGNSGANVLTF.

The chain joins TRBV6-1 to TRBJ1-5; D remains ambiguous. Per the germline V gene, CDR1 is MNHNS and CDR2 is SASEGT. Trimming cost V 2 bases and J 5 bases, with 4 bases left between them. This CDR3 is built from 12 residues. CDR3 residues: CASSEKDQPQHF. The CDR3 nucleotides read TGTGCCAGCAGTGAAAAGGATCAGCCCCAGCATTTT.

The rearrangement links TRBV5-1 to TRBJ1-1, with D possibly TRBD1 on 6 matching bases. CDR1 and CDR2 (germline): SGHRS, YFSETQ. This CDR3 region has 15 residues. The V end lost 4 bases, the J end lost 4 bases, and 17 bases lay between the germline ends. The CDR3 DNA is TGCGCCAGCAGCGGGATGCAGGGGTCGGCCACTGAAGCTTTCTTT. This codes for CASSGMQGSATEAFF. Looking up the rest from reference TRBV5-1 and TRBJ1-1 gives the full variable domain: KAGVTQTPRYLIKTRGQQVTLSCSPISGHRSVSWYQQTPGQGLQFLFEYFSETQRNKGNFPGRFSGRQFSNSRSEMNVSTLELGDSALYLCASSGMQGSATEAFFGQGTRLTVV.

The V and J genes are TRBV28 and TRBJ2-2; 7 bases line up with TRBD2. The ends lost 2 bases at V and 4 bases at J; junction bases unmatched: 10. The length of the CDR3 is 17 residues. CDR1 MDHEN and CDR2 SYDVKM come from the germline V gene. The CDR3 DNA reads TGTGCCAGCAGTTTACGGGTGGGAGGGACGCTCACCGGGGAGCTGTTTTTT. It translates to CASSLRVGGTLTGELFF.

V is TRBV11-3 and J is TRBJ2-1; 15 bases match TRBD2. The germline V gene has CDR1 SGHNT and CDR2 YENEEA. With V trimmed by 5 bases and J by 1 base, 3 bases remained unmatched. This CDR3 comprises 17 residues. CDR3 DNA sequence: TGTGCCAGCAGCCCCGGACTAGCGGGAGGGTCCTACAATGAGCAGTTCTTC. Translated: CASSPGLAGGSYNEQFF.

This clone was observed once. Different DNA sequences within this sample yield the same CDR3. The chain joins TRBV7-9 to TRBJ2-1, with a tentative D call TRBD2 (6 bases). The length of the CDR3 is 14 residues. Trimming removed 2 bases from V and 1 base from J, with 6 bases in between. From germline, CDR1 is SEHNR and CDR2 FQNEAQ (reference sequence). The CDR3 region is CASSLSGSYNEQFF. In DNA, the CDR3 is TGTGCCAGCAGCTTAAGCGGGTCCTACAATGAGCAGTTCTTC.

V gene TRBV7-2 combines with J gene TRBJ2-1, with D tentatively TRBD1 (6 bases). Germline V lookup: CDR1 SGHTA, CDR2 FQGNSA. The CDR3 has 15 residues. V was pared by 2 bases and J by 4 bases, with 12 bases between. CDR3 protein: CASSLSGTQYNEQFF. The CDR3 DNA sequence: TGTGCCAGCAGCTTATCGGGGACACAATACAATGAGCAGTTCTTC.

This clone was detected once. The V and J genes are TRBV18 and TRBJ1-1; weak D call: TRBD1 (5 bases). CDR1 is KGHSH, CDR2 LQKENI, per germline. V gave up 1 base and J gave up 5 bases, with 11 bases separating them. CDR3 size: 14 residues. As DNA, the CDR3 is TGTGCCAGCTCACCACAGGGGCGAGTAACTGAAGCTTTCTTT. Translating gives CASSPQGRVTEAFF.

V is TRBV5-6 and J is TRBJ2-3; 9 positions agree with TRBD1. Germline lookup yields CDR1 SGHDT and CDR2 YYEEEE. The CDR3 is made up of 16 amino acids. Trimming took 4 bases from V and 5 from J; bases not matched to a gene: 11. The CDR3 is CASSKQTGGSKDTQYF. CDR3 nucleotide sequence: TGTGCCAGCAGCAAACAGACAGGGGGAAGTAAAGATACGCAGTATTTT.

The chain is built from TRBV7-2 and TRBJ1-2; D is possibly TRBD1 (5 bases). The CDR3 runs to 15 residues. CDR1 and CDR2 from the germline V gene are SGHTA and FQGNSA. V lost 2 bases and J 4 bases, leaving 14 bases between the germline ends. CDR3 residues: CASSLSAGTLYGYTF. The CDR3 nucleotides are TGTGCCAGCAGCTTATCGGCCGGGACCCTCTATGGCTACACCTTC.

The chain recombines TRBV10-3 with TRBJ1-4; D is perhaps TRBD1 (5 bases). Trimming stripped 2 bases from V and 7 bases from J, with 14 bases between. This CDR3 has 15 residues. CDR1 is ENHRY and CDR2 is SYGVKD in the germline V gene. CDR3 sequence: CAISERGLSGEKLFF. The DNA of the CDR3 is TGTGCCATCAGTGAGCGGGGCCTTTCGGGTGAAAAACTGTTTTTT.

V gene TRBV11-2 combines with J gene TRBJ1-3; 8 positions agree with TRBD1. The CDR3 spans 17 residues. V lost 3 bases and J lost 0; bases outside the gene matches: 7. Germline V gives CDR1 SGHAT, CDR2 FQNNGV. The CDR3 DNA is TGTGCCAGCAGCTTGTTGCAGGGGGCAAACTCTGGAAACACCATATATTTT. Its protein product is CASSLLQGANSGNTIYF.

The chain links TRBV5-1 to TRBJ2-3; 7 bases fit TRBD2. CDR1 is SGHRS, CDR2 YFSETQ, per germline. There are 17 residues in the CDR3. J lost 5 bases, V lost 6 bases, and 18 bases had no gene match. CDR3 amino acids: CASTRGVAEKGGDTQYF. CDR3 bases: TGCGCCAGCACCCGGGGGGTAGCGGAGAAAGGTGGAGATACGCAGTATTTT.

The sample holds one count of this clone. The V gene is TRBV2, the J gene TRBJ2-2; no clear D. CDR1 and CDR2 from the germline V gene are SNHLY and FYNNEI. The CDR3 is made up of 14 amino acids. V was shortened by 7 bases and J by 0 bases, with 9 bases between the two germline ends. The CDR3 sequence is CASNAGPNTGELFF. The CDR3 nucleotides are TGTGCCAGCAATGCAGGACCGAACACCGGGGAGCTGTTTTTT.

Comment on this clone: A much larger clone differs from this one at a single base, so this may be a read error. The J gene is TRBJ2-5, the V gene TRBV2; D is unresolved. The end of the DNA is better explained by TRBJ2-7, so the J call may be wrong. CDR1 is SNHLY and CDR2 is FYNNEI in the germline V gene. This CDR3 is 11 amino acids long. For the CDR3, the DNA is TGTGCCAGCAGTGATCGCTACGAGCAGTACTTC. This gives the protein CASSDRYEQYF.

This sequence joins TRBV5-5 and TRBJ1-5; possibly TRBD1 for D (5 bases). CDR1 and CDR2 (germline): SGHKS, YYEKEE (reference sequence). V was trimmed by 5 bases and J by 0 bases, leaving 12 bases between them. This CDR3 is built from 15 residues. CDR3 in amino acids: CASRWGGNSNQPQHF. CDR3 nucleotide sequence: TGTGCCAGCAGGTGGGGCGGGAATAGCAATCAGCCCCAGCATTTT.

As regards this clone: This sample also contains other DNA sequences that code for the same CDR3. The chain joins TRBV28 to TRBJ1-1; D is unclear. CDR3 length: 13 residues. Trimming stripped 2 bases from V and 2 bases from J, with 6 bases between. CDR1 and CDR2 (germline): MDHEN, SYDVKM. The CDR3, as DNA: TGTGCCAGCAGTTTAAGGGTTAACACTGAAGCTTTCTTT. Its protein is CASSLRVNTEAFF.

The chain couples TRBV4-1 to TRBJ2-1; possibly TRBD2 for D (6 bases). Looked up from germline, CDR1 is MGHRA and CDR2 is YSYEKL. Trimming shortened V by 1 base and J by 1 base, and 11 bases separated the two germline ends. This CDR3 spans 16 amino acids. CDR3: CASSQVSSGSYNEQFF. CDR3 in DNA: TGCGCCAGCAGCCAAGTTAGTAGCGGATCCTACAATGAGCAGTTCTTC.

The V call is TRBV28, the J call TRBJ2-6; D is ambiguous. Looked up from germline, CDR1 is MDHEN and CDR2 is SYDVKM. The CDR3 has 15 amino acids. V dropped 6 bases and J dropped 3 bases, with 12 bases sitting between them. CDR3 DNA: TGTGCCAGCAGCCACTCTGGGGTTGGGGCCAACGTCCTGACTTTC. Translation: CASSHSGVGANVLTF. The variable domain in full, completed from reference TRBV28 and TRBJ2-6, reads DVKVTQSSRYLVKRTGEKVFLECVQDMDHENMFWYRQDPGLGLRLIYFSYDVKMKEKGDIPEGYSVSREKKERFSLILESASTNQTSMYLCASSHSGVGANVLTFGAGSRLTVL.

A single count supports this clone. The CDR3 is CATSRGQNYNSPLHF. As DNA, the CDR3 is TGTGCCACCAGCAGAGGGCAGAACTATAATTCACCCCTCCACTTT. The chain uses TRBV15 and TRBJ1-6, with unresolved D. V dropped 1 base and J dropped 3 bases, with 7 bases sitting between them. Per the germline V gene, CDR1 is LNHNV and CDR2 is YYDKDF (reference sequence). The CDR3 has 15 amino acids. The full variable domain, with the rest looked up from reference TRBV15 and TRBJ1-6, is DAMVIQNPRYQVTQFGKPVTLSCSQTLNHNVMYWYQQKSSQAPKLLFHYYDKDFNNEADTPDNFQSRRPNTSFCFLDIRSPGLGDTAMYLCATSRGQNYNSPLHFGNGTRLTVT.

V is TRBV5-1 and J is TRBJ2-3; 9 nucleotides match TRBD1. Germline V CDR1 and CDR2: SGHRS, YFSETQ. This CDR3 is built from 15 residues. J was trimmed by 2 bases and V by 4 bases; bases with no gene match: 5. For the CDR3, the DNA is TGCGCCAGCAGCAAGGACAGGGGTGACACAGATACGCAGTATTTT. Its protein product is CASSKDRGDTDTQYF.

The chain combines TRBV27 with TRBJ2-1, with D perhaps matching TRBD2 (5 bases). CDR1 MNHEY and CDR2 SMNVEV come from the germline V gene (reference sequence). Trimming pared 4 bases from V and 0 bases from J, leaving 10 bases between. This CDR3 is built from 15 residues. CDR3 sequence: CASSSGDRSYNEQFF. CDR3 nucleotides: TGTGCCAGCAGTTCCGGGGATCGCTCCTACAATGAGCAGTTCTTC.

This chain links TRBV6-4 with TRBJ2-3; the D gene is possibly TRBD2 (6 bases). The V gene's germline CDR1 is MRHNA and CDR2 SNTAGT. The CDR3 runs to 13 residues. Trimming left V 6 bases short and J 3 bases short, with 10 bases between. In nucleotides, the CDR3 is TGTGCCAGCAGCGCCGGAGGGACAGATACGCAGTATTTT. It translates to CASSAGGTDTQYF.

In regard to this clone: This CDR3 is also generated by other DNA sequences in the sample. This chain connects TRBV27 to TRBJ2-7, with D possibly TRBD1 on 6 matching bases. Trimming shortened V by 5 bases and J by 0 bases, and 8 bases separated the two germline ends. This CDR3 region has 13 residues. Germline CDR1 is MNHEY and CDR2 is SMNVEV (reference sequence). The CDR3 spells CASSRDTSYEQYF. CDR3 bases: TGTGCCAGCAGTAGGGACACCTCCTACGAGCAGTACTTC.

In the case of this clone: In the same sample, other DNA sequences code for this CDR3. This sequence joins TRBV5-4 and TRBJ1-2; 7 nucleotides agree with TRBD1. V dropped 3 bases and J dropped 0; count of bases not matched to a gene: 2. This CDR3 contains 14 residues. Germline V lookup: CDR1 SGHNT, CDR2 YYREEE (reference sequence). CDR3 in DNA: TGTGCCAGCAGCTCCGGGACAGCTAACTATGGCTACACCTTC. Its translation: CASSSGTANYGYTF.